A single sample is the source of the 31 T cell receptor beta chains below, sequenced in a study of cytomegalovirus exposure and HLA in healthy donors. In the PCR, 60 Vbeta and 13 Jbeta primers were used. Sequencing was performed with immunoSEQ multiplex PCR; in TCRdb, only in-frame clones are kept and a portion is missing. The table records some 70,000 clones, about 84% of them present only once. The sample was PBMCs. All receptors come from a young man in good health and CMV-seropositive.

The rearrangement uses TRBV30 and TRBJ1-2, with 10 bases fitting TRBD1. There are 15 residues in the CDR3. CDR1 is GTSNPN and CDR2 is SVGIG in the germline V gene (reference sequence). V lost 5 bases to trimming and J lost 6 bases; unmatched junction nucleotides: 12. CDR3 region: CAWGPGQGLSDGYTF. CDR3 nucleotide sequence: TGTGCCTGGGGTCCGGGACAGGGGCTATCTGATGGCTACACCTTC.

The chain carries TRBV30 and TRBJ1-5; 7 nucleotides align to TRBD1. This CDR3 spans 13 amino acids. Unmatched junction bases numbered 2, after V lost 3 bases and J lost 3 bases. The germline V gene has CDR1 GTSNPN and CDR2 SVGIG (reference sequence). The CDR3 coding sequence is TGTGCCTGGAGCGACAGGGCCAATCAGCCCCAGCATTTT. As protein: CAWSDRANQPQHF.

The chain combines TRBV7-2 with TRBJ2-5; 11 bases are shared with TRBD2. The CDR3 has 17 amino acids. Germline CDR1 is SGHTA and CDR2 is FQGNSA. J lost 5 bases, V lost 4 bases, and 12 bases had no gene match. Here the CDR3 DNA reads TGTGCCAGCAGCTCGTGGGGCGCTAGCGGGGGGTGGGAGACCCAGTACTTC. This encodes CASSSWGASGGWETQYF.

The chain carries TRBV30 and TRBJ1-5; 10 bases fit TRBD1. The CDR3 contains 14 residues. Germline CDR1 and CDR2: GTSNPN and SVGIG (reference sequence). The trim removed 1 base at V and 7 bases at J, leaving 4 bases unmatched. CDR3 residues: CAWSDGQGGQPQHF. The CDR3 DNA sequence: TGTGCCTGGAGTGATGGACAGGGGGGCCAGCCCCAGCATTTT.

This chain links TRBV6-5 with TRBJ1-1; 8 nucleotides match TRBD1. The CDR3 consists of 14 residues. CDR1 is MNHEY and CDR2 is SVGAGI in the germline V gene. Unmatched junction bases numbered 5, after V lost 4 bases and J lost 4 bases. CDR3 coding DNA: TGTGCCAGCAGTTTTGGGCAGGGGGCCACTGAAGCTTTCTTT. Protein: CASSFGQGATEAFF.

CDR3 nucleotides: TGTGCCAGCAGCCCCATGGACAGGGGAGCAGATACGCAGTATTTT. This codes for CASSPMDRGADTQYF. The V gene is TRBV14, the J gene TRBJ2-3; 9 nucleotides align to TRBD1. Germline loops: CDR1 SGHDN, CDR2 FVKESK. With V trimmed by 4 bases and J by 4 bases, 6 bases remained unmatched. The CDR3 is 15 residues long.

The chain combines TRBV4-1 with TRBJ1-2; D gene unclear. Trimming took off 2 bases at V and 5 bases at J, with 9 bases between the two ends. CDR1 and CDR2 from the germline V gene are MGHRA and YSYEKL. The CDR3 is 13 amino acids. The CDR3 loop is CASSQTETYGYTF. The DNA of the CDR3 is TGCGCCAGCAGCCAAACGGAGACTTATGGCTACACCTTC.

The V and J genes are TRBV7-9 and TRBJ2-2, with unresolved D. The germline CDR1 and CDR2 sequences are SEHNR and FQNEAQ (reference sequence). Trimming took off 5 bases at V and 9 bases at J, with 10 bases between the two ends. The CDR3 length is 12 residues. CDR3 coding DNA: TGTGCCAGCAGCCGAGGCGGCAGGGAGCTGTTTTTT. Translating it yields CASSRGGRELFF. The whole variable domain, filled in from reference TRBV7-9 and TRBJ2-2, reads DTGVSQNPRHKITKRGQNVTFRCDPISEHNRLYWYRQTLGQGPEFLTYFQNEAQLEKSRLLSDRFSAERPKGSFSTLEIQRTEQGDSAMYLCASSRGGRELFFGEGSRLTVL.

J is TRBJ1-1 and V is TRBV5-1; maybe TRBD1 (5 bases). Germline CDR1 SGHRS, CDR2 YFSETQ. V was clipped by 4 bases and J by 2 bases, with 12 bases between them. The CDR3 is 14 amino acids. This CDR3 reads CASSQGWSNTEAFF. For the CDR3, the DNA is TGCGCCAGCAGCCAGGGATGGTCTAACACTGAAGCTTTCTTT.

The DNA of the CDR3 is TGCAGTGCCCCCACAACGGAAGCTTTCTTT. This encodes CSAPTTEAFF. V is TRBV20-1 and J is TRBJ1-1, with unresolved D. Between the trimmed V and J ends, which lost 6 bases and 8 bases, there was a span of 10 bases. Germline assignment: CDR1 DFQATT and CDR2 SNEGSKA (reference sequence). The length of the CDR3 is 10 residues.

The rearrangement joins TRBV13 to TRBJ1-4; 10 bases agree with TRBD1. The V and J ends lost 2 bases and 5 bases, in that order; junction bases with no gene match: 14. CDR1 and CDR2 (germline): PRHDT, FYEKMQ (reference sequence). The CDR3 is 19 amino acids. CDR3 nucleotide sequence: TGTGCCAGCAGCTTAAATCCGGGACAGGGGCGGATTAAGAATGAAAAACTGTTTTTT. Translating gives CASSLNPGQGRIKNEKLFF.

The sample holds a few counts of this clone. The rearrangement links TRBV29-1 to TRBJ1-4; no clear D gene. Germline V gene lookup returns CDR1 SQVTM and CDR2 ANQGSEA. The V end lost 6 bases, the J end lost 7 bases, and 15 bases lay between the germline ends. The CDR3 has 13 amino acids. The CDR3: CSVTGVAGEKLFF. CDR3 nucleotides: TGCAGCGTCACCGGGGTAGCAGGTGAAAAACTGTTTTTT.

The J gene is TRBJ2-3, the V gene TRBV6-1; no clear D gene. This CDR3 region has 12 residues. V was trimmed by 4 bases and J by 4 bases, leaving 6 bases between them. From germline, CDR1 is MNHNS and CDR2 SASEGT. The CDR3 region is CASSVIADTQYF. In nucleotides, the CDR3 is TGTGCCAGCAGTGTTATCGCAGATACGCAGTATTTT.

The gene calls are TRBV6-5 and TRBJ1-1; 7 bases map to TRBD1. CDR3 size: 13 residues. Trimming at V came to 7 bases and at J to 0 bases, leaving 2 bases not matched to a gene. The germline gives CDR1 MNHEY, CDR2 SVGAGI. The CDR3 loop reads CASNQGVNTEAFF. CDR3 DNA sequence: TGTGCCAGCAACCAGGGGGTGAACACTGAAGCTTTCTTT.

The chain is built from TRBV13 and TRBJ2-7, with D hard to call. V was pared by 0 bases and J by 4 bases, with 4 bases between. Germline CDR1 and CDR2: PRHDT and FYEKMQ (reference sequence). The CDR3 is 12 amino acids. The CDR3, as DNA: TGTGCCAGCAGCTTAGGGGCTTACGAGCAGTACTTC. It codes for CASSLGAYEQYF.

V and J are TRBV7-3 and TRBJ2-7; D perhaps matches TRBD2 (5 bases). V was trimmed by 1 base and J by 6 bases, leaving 13 bases between them. CDR3 length equals 14 residues. Germline V lookup: CDR1 SGHTA, CDR2 FQGTGA. CDR3 region: CASSLIGDVGEQYF. In DNA form, the CDR3 reads TGTGCCAGCAGCTTAATCGGGGATGTAGGCGAGCAGTACTTC.

V gene TRBV13 combines with J gene TRBJ2-7, with D uncertain. V dropped 5 bases and J dropped 0 bases, with 8 bases sitting between them. Germline CDR1 is PRHDT and CDR2 is FYEKMQ (reference sequence). The CDR3 has 13 amino acids. The CDR3 coding sequence is TGTGCCAGCAGCCCCCCCAGCTCCTACGAGCAGTACTTC. Its translation is CASSPPSSYEQYF.

The V gene is TRBV5-4, the J gene TRBJ1-1, with TRBD1 matching over 7 bases. The V and J ends lost 4 bases and 5 bases, in that order; junction bases with no gene match: 14. Germline CDR1 and CDR2: SGHNT and YYREEE (reference sequence). This CDR3 contains 16 residues. The CDR3 loop reads CASSQAGGLSRTEAFF. The CDR3 DNA reads as TGTGCCAGCAGCCAAGCAGGGGGGTTATCGAGGACTGAAGCTTTCTTT.

This chain uses TRBV30 with TRBJ2-2, with D unresolved. The germline CDR1 and CDR2 sequences are GTSNPN and SVGIG (reference sequence). CDR3 length: 13 residues. Trimming removed 2 bases at V and 4 bases at J, with 8 bases between. The CDR3 reads CAWSSDSTGELFF. CDR3 bases: TGTGCCTGGAGTAGCGATTCCACCGGGGAGCTGTTTTTT.

This chain links TRBV30 with TRBJ1-1, with D perhaps matching TRBD1 (5 bases). V was trimmed by 5 bases and J by 7 bases, leaving 14 bases between them. This CDR3 comprises 12 residues. Germline CDR1 and CDR2: GTSNPN and SVGIG (reference sequence). The CDR3 bases are TGTGCCTGGGGAGGGACCAAATATGAAGCTTTCTTT. Its translation: CAWGGTKYEAFF.

The J gene is TRBJ2-3, the V gene TRBV6-4, with D possibly TRBD1 on 7 matching bases. The CDR3 has 15 amino acids. Germline V gives CDR1 MRHNA, CDR2 SNTAGT. The V and J ends lost 4 bases and 0 bases respectively, with 11 bases between them. The CDR3 here is CASSVQGTSTDTQYF. The CDR3, as DNA: TGTGCCAGCAGTGTACAGGGGACTAGCACAGATACGCAGTATTTT.

This chain joins TRBV2 and TRBJ1-2; 7 positions agree with TRBD1. Germline CDR1 SNHLY, CDR2 FYNNEI. The CDR3 is 13 residues long. V was pared by 10 bases and J by 1 base, with 6 bases of the junction left unmatched. The CDR3 DNA follows: TGTGCCACGGGACAGATCATTAACTATGGCTACACCTTC. Its translation: CATGQIINYGYTF.

About this clone itself: A junction boundary mismatches the germline segment, possibly from a read error. Other nucleotide sequences from this sample produce the same CDR3. This rearrangement joins TRBV11-2 to TRBJ1-1, with D perhaps matching TRBD1 (6 bases). The CDR3 length is 18 residues. Germline V gene sequence: CDR1 SGHAT, CDR2 FQNNGV. The CDR3 spells CASSLASRGPTSNTEAFF. The CDR3 coding sequence is TGTGCTAGCAGCTTAGCGAGCAGGGGACCCACCTCGAACACTGAAGCTTTCTTT.

The rearrangement links TRBV4-2 to TRBJ1-4; TRBD1 matches at 10 bases. Trimming cost V 4 bases and J 3 bases; bases outside gene matches: 5. The CDR3 length is 16 residues. Germline assignment: CDR1 LGHNA and CDR2 YNFKEQ. CDR3 in amino acids: CASSRDRGGANEKLFF. The CDR3 DNA is TGTGCCAGCAGCCGGGACAGGGGTGGTGCTAATGAAAAACTGTTTTTT.

This clone occurred once. This chain uses TRBV7-9 with TRBJ1-2, with a weak D call TRBD1 (5 bases). Germline CDR1 and CDR2: SEHNR and FQNEAQ (reference sequence). The CDR3 has 15 residues. Trimming cost V 0 bases and J 5 bases, with 13 bases left between them. The CDR3 sequence is CASSLALRGFYGYTF. The CDR3 DNA reads TGTGCCAGCAGCTTAGCTCTGCGGGGGTTTTATGGCTACACCTTC.

V usage is TRBV10-1 and J usage is TRBJ1-4; TRBD1 is a possible D gene (5 bases). The V end lost 3 bases, the J end lost 8 bases, and 10 bases lay between the germline ends. The CDR3 is made up of 13 amino acids. Germline-derived CDR1 and CDR2 are WNHNN and SYGVQD (reference sequence). For the CDR3, the DNA is TGCGCCAGCAGTGAAGGGGTAGGCGAAAAACTGTTTTTT. This encodes CASSEGVGEKLFF.

This clone came up a few times. The chain joins TRBV6-4 to TRBJ2-1; 10 bases line up with TRBD2. Per the germline V gene, CDR1 is MRHNA and CDR2 is SNTAGT. The trim removed 6 bases at V and 3 bases at J, leaving 5 bases unmatched. CDR3 length: 15 amino acids. The CDR3, as DNA: TGTGCCAGCAGCTCTAGCGGGAGCGACTACAATGAGCAGTTCTTC. Translation: CASSSSGSDYNEQFF.

The rearrangement uses TRBV18 and TRBJ1-5, with TRBD1 identical over 8 bases. With V trimmed by 3 bases and J by 6 bases, 4 bases remained unmatched. This CDR3 spans 14 amino acids. Per the germline V gene, CDR1 is KGHSH and CDR2 is LQKENI. CDR3 bases: TGTGCCAGCTCACCTACAGGGGGTACTCAGCCCCAGCATTTT. It codes for CASSPTGGTQPQHF.

The gene calls are TRBV30 and TRBJ1-3; D possibly corresponds to TRBD1 (5 bases). V lost 4 bases and J 0 bases, leaving 16 bases between the germline ends. Germline CDR1 reads GTSNPN; CDR2 reads SVGIG (reference sequence). The length of the CDR3 is 16 residues. The CDR3 region is CAWTAETGASGNTIYF. CDR3 DNA sequence: TGTGCCTGGACGGCGGAGACTGGGGCCTCTGGAAACACCATATATTTT.

This chain uses TRBV12-5 with TRBJ2-1; D perhaps matches TRBD2 (6 bases). This CDR3 is 13 amino acids long. V was clipped by 1 base and J by 10 bases, with 11 bases between them. Germline V gene sequence: CDR1 LGHNT, CDR2 FRNRAP. CDR3 DNA sequence: TGTGCTAGTGGTTTGGGTAGCGGAAAGGAGCAGTTCTTC. It specifies CASGLGSGKEQFF.

The V and J genes are TRBV6-5 and TRBJ2-1; D is perhaps TRBD2 (5 bases). CDR3 size: 13 residues. The germline V gene has CDR1 MNHEY and CDR2 SVGAGI. V lost 0 bases to trimming and J lost 9 bases, with 9 bases between them. The CDR3 protein is CASSYSYEGEQFF. The CDR3, as DNA: TGTGCCAGCAGTTACTCGTATGAGGGTGAGCAGTTCTTC.